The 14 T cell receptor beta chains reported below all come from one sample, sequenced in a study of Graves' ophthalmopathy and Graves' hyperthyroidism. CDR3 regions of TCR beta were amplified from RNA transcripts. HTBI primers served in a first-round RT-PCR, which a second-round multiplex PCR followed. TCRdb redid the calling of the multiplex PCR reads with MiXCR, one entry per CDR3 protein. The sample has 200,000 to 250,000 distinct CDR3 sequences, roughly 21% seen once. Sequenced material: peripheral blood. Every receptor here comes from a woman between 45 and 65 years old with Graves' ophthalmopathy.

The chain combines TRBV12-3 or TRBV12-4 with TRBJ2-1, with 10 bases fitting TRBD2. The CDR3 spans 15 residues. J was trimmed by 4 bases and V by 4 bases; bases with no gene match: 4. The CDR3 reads CASSSGTSEYNEQFF. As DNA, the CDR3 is TGTGCCAGCAGTTCCGGGACTAGCGAATACAATGAGCAGTTCTTC.

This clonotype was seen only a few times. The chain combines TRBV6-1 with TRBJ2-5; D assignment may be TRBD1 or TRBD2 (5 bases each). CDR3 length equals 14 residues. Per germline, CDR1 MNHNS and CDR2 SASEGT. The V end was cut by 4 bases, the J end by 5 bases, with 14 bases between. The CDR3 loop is CASSVWGYRETQYF. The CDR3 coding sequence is TGTGCCAGCAGTGTTTGGGGGTACCGGGAGACCCAGTACTTC.

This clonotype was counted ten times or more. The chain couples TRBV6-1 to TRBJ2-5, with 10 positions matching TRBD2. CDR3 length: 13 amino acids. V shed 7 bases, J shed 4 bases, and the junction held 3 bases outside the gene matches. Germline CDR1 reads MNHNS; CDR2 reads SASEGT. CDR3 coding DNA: TGTGCCAGCATGCTAGCGGGAGTAGAGACCCAGTACTTC. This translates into CASMLAGVETQYF.

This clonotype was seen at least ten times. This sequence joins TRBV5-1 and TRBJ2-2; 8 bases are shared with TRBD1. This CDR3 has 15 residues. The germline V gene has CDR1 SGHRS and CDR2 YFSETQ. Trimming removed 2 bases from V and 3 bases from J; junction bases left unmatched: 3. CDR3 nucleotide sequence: TGCGCCAGCAGCTTATTGACAGGGGACACCGGGGAGCTGTTTTTT. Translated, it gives CASSLLTGDTGELFF.

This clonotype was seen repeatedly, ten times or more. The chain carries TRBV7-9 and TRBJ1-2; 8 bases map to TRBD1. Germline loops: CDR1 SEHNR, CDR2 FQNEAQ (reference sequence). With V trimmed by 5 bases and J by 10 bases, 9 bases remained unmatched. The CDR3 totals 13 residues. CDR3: CASSNWDRSDYTF. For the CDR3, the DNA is TGTGCCAGCAGCAACTGGGACAGGTCGGACTACACCTTC.

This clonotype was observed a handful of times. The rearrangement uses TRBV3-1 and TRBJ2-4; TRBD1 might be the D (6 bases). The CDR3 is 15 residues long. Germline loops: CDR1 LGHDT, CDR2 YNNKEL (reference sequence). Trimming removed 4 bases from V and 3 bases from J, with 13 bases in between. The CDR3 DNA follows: TGTGCCAGCAGCCTTCAGGGGTACGGCAAAAACATTCAGTACTTC. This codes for CASSLQGYGKNIQYF.

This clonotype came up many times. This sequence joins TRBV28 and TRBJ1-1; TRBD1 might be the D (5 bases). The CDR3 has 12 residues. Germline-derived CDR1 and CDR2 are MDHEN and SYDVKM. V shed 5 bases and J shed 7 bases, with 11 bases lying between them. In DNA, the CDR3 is TGTGCCAGCAGTGAGAGGACATATGAAGCTTTCTTT. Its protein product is CASSERTYEAFF.

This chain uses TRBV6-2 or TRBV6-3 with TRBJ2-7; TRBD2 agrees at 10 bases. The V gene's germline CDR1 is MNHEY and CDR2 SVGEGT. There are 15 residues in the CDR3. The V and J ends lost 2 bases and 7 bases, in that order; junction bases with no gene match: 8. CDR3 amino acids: CASSYNSGRAGEQYF. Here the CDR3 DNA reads TGTGCCAGCAGTTACAACAGCGGGAGGGCCGGAGAGCAGTACTTC.

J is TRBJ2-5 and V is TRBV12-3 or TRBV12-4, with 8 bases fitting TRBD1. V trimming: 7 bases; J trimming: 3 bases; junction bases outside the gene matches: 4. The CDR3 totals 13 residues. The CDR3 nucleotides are TGTGCCAGCATCACGGACAGGGAAGAGACCCAGTACTTC. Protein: CASITDREETQYF.

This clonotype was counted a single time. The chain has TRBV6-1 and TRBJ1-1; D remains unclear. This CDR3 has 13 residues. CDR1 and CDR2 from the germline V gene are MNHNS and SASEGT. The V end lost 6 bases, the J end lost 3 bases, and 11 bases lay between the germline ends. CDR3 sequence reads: CASRVTRDTEAFF. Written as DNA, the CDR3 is TGTGCCAGCAGGGTGACCCGAGACACTGAAGCTTTCTTT.

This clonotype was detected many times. Here the CDR3 DNA reads TGTGCCATCAGGGACTCCATCGGGTTGATCACCTTC. Translated, it gives CAIRDSIGLITF. The gene calls are TRBV10-3 and TRBJ1-2; D remains unclear. CDR1 is ENHRY and CDR2 is SYGVKD in the germline V gene. This CDR3 spans 12 amino acids. Trimming cost V 6 bases and J 13 bases, with 18 bases left between them.

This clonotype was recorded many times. Here the CDR3 DNA reads TGTGCCAGCAGTCAAGTTTCACCCCTCCACTTT. Translation: CASSQVSPLHF. The chain links TRBV6-1 to TRBJ1-6; no clear D. CDR3 size: 11 residues. Germline CDR1 and CDR2: MNHNS and SASEGT. V lost 5 bases and J lost 9, with 5 bases in between.

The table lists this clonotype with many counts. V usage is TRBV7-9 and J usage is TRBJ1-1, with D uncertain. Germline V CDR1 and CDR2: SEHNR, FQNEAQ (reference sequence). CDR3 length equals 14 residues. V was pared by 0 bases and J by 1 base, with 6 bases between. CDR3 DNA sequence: TGTGCCAGCAGCTTAGCACGGGGGAACACTGAAGCTTTCTTT. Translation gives CASSLARGNTEAFF. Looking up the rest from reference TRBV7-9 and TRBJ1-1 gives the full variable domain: DTGVSQNPRHKITKRGQNVTFRCDPISEHNRLYWYRQTLGQGPEFLTYFQNEAQLEKSRLLSDRFSAERPKGSFSTLEIQRTEQGDSAMYLCASSLARGNTEAFFGQGTRLTVV.

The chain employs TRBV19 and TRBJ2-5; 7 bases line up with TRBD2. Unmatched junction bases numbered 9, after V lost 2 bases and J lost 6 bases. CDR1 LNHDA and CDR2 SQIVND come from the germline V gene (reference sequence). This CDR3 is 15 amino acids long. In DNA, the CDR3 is TGTGCCAGTAGTATACGTGGCGGGAGTTTTCAGACCCAGTACTTC. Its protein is CASSIRGGSFQTQYF.